The clone carrying this TCR beta chain was recorded only once. The junction departs from germline at one end; a sequencing error may be responsible. The length of the CDR3 is 13 residues. Germline CDR1 is SSHAT and CDR2 is FNYEAQ (reference sequence). This sample was included in a study of cytotoxic CD8 clonotypes in ibrutinib-treated CLL. Method: immunoSEQ multiplex PCR; TCRdb's copy keeps in-frame clones and lacks some. The sample holds roughly 180,000 clones, roughly 80% seen once. This clonotype originated in a human donor with chronic lymphocytic leukemia. This chain joins TRBV7-7 and TRBJ2-5, with 9 bases aligning to TRBD1. This material consisted of PBMCs, taken after 24 months of ibrutinib treatment. CDR3 bases: TGTGCTAGCAGCCCCGGGACAGGGGAGACCCAGTACTTC. Its protein product is CASSPGTGETQYF.